This TCR beta chain appears in the sequencing data of a study of blood T cell repertoires in COVID-19. The protocol was immunoSEQ multiplex PCR, while the TCRdb copy is restricted to in-frame clones and leaves out a portion. The table lists roughly 250,000 clones, 80% to 90% of them singletons. Germline CDR1 is ENHRY and CDR2 is SYGVKD. The CDR3 contains 15 residues. The germline V and J ends were trimmed by 3 bases and 3 bases, with 12 bases remaining between them. The chain joins TRBV10-3 to TRBJ1-5, with D unresolved. The receptor was derived from a woman between 40 and 55 years old who had been exposed to COVID-19. The source material was PBMCs or T cells enriched from blood (not recorded which). The DNA for the CDR3 is TGTGCCATCAGTGATCCCGACGGGTACAATCAGCCCCAGCATTTT. Amino acid sequence: CAISDPDGYNQPQHF.